Each of the 25 T cell receptor beta chains below was sequenced from the same sample in a study of shared clonotypes between healthy human individuals. Clones were read by immunoSEQ multiplex PCR, and TCRdb kept only the in-frame ones, dropping some. The table includes about 600,000 clones, around 97% detected once. Sequencing was performed on naive CD4+ T cells sorted from blood. Subset reported: CD45RA+ positively selected. The receptors shown here come from a woman aged 30 to 39 in good health.

The rearrangement uses TRBV19 and TRBJ1-5; 7 bases align to TRBD1. CDR1 and CDR2 (germline): LNHDA, SQIVND (reference sequence). This CDR3 is built from 15 residues. V gave up 8 bases and J gave up 0 bases; unmatched junction bases: 7. The CDR3 region has the DNA TGTGCCAGTGCCAAACAGGGGAATAGCAATCAGCCCCAGCATTTT. Protein sequence: CASAKQGNSNQPQHF. Full variable domain (rest looked up from reference TRBV19 and TRBJ1-5): DGGITQSPKYLFRKEGQNVTLSCEQNLNHDAMYWYRQDPGQGLRLIYYSQIVNDFQKGDIAEGYSVSREKKESFPLTVTSAQKNPTAFYLCASAKQGNSNQPQHFGDGTRLSIL.

This clone showed up just once. In the same sample, other DNA sequences code for this CDR3. The chain links TRBV28 to TRBJ2-3; either TRBD1 or TRBD2 may supply D (6 bases each). Germline assignment: CDR1 MDHEN and CDR2 SYDVKM. The CDR3 runs to 12 residues. Trimming cost V 8 bases and J 6 bases, with 12 bases left between them. Written as DNA, the CDR3 is TGTGCCAGCGGAGGGGGGACTGATACGCAGTATTTT. Its protein is CASGGGTDTQYF. Complete variable domain (other parts from reference TRBV28 and TRBJ2-3): DVKVTQSSRYLVKRTGEKVFLECVQDMDHENMFWYRQDPGLGLRLIYFSYDVKMKEKGDIPEGYSVSREKKERFSLILESASTNQTSMYLCASGGGTDTQYFGPGTRLTVL.

V is TRBV10-1 and J is TRBJ2-1; D is possibly TRBD1 (6 bases). Germline-derived CDR1 and CDR2 are WNHNN and SYGVQD (reference sequence). The V end was cut by 5 bases, the J end by 8 bases, with 13 bases between. The CDR3 totals 13 residues. In DNA, the CDR3 is TGCGCCAGCAGTCCGGGACATGGGGATGAGCAGTTCTTC. This codes for CASSPGHGDEQFF.

The chain uses TRBV27 and TRBJ1-3; perhaps TRBD1 as D (6 bases). The CDR3 runs to 19 residues. Between the trimmed V and J ends, which lost 5 bases and 0 bases, there was a span of 23 bases. Germline V gene sequence: CDR1 MNHEY, CDR2 SMNVEV (reference sequence). The DNA of the CDR3 is TGTGCCAGCAGTCGCCTAGGGGGGGCGATCCCATTCTCTGGAAACACCATATATTTT. Amino acids: CASSRLGGAIPFSGNTIYF.

This chain uses TRBV27 with TRBJ2-5, with 8 nucleotides matching TRBD2. V shed 2 bases and J 4 bases; nucleotides not matched to a gene: 9. CDR3 size: 16 residues. Germline V gene lookup returns CDR1 MNHEY and CDR2 SMNVEV (reference sequence). CDR3 region: CASSLTSGSVRETQYF. The CDR3 bases are TGTGCCAGCAGTTTAACCAGCGGGAGTGTCCGAGAGACCCAGTACTTC.

V is TRBV10-1 and J is TRBJ2-7; either TRBD1 or TRBD2 may supply D (5 bases each). Germline V gene data show CDR1 as WNHNN and CDR2 as SYGVQD (reference sequence). The CDR3 totals 15 residues. The V end lost 0 bases, the J end lost 0 bases, and 9 bases lay between the germline ends. DNA of the CDR3: TGCGCCAGCAGTGAGTCTGGGACCGACTCCTACGAGCAGTACTTC. It translates to CASSESGTDSYEQYF.

This chain links TRBV5-1 with TRBJ2-2, with unresolved D. Germline V gene sequence: CDR1 SGHRS, CDR2 YFSETQ. Trimming took off 0 bases at V and 0 bases at J, with 6 bases between the two ends. CDR3 size: 15 residues. The CDR3 DNA sequence: TGCGCCAGCAGCTTGGATGCCGCGAACACCGGGGAGCTGTTTTTT. Translation gives CASSLDAANTGELFF.

The chain recombines TRBV27 with TRBJ2-7, with TRBD2 matching 7 bases. J was trimmed by 2 bases and V by 6 bases; bases with no gene match: 10. Germline loops: CDR1 MNHEY, CDR2 SMNVEV (reference sequence). This CDR3 spans 15 amino acids. Here the CDR3 reads CASSRLPAGTYEQYF. CDR3 DNA sequence: TGTGCCAGCAGCCGACTCCCAGCGGGAACCTACGAGCAGTACTTC.

This clone was detected only once. This chain links TRBV30 with TRBJ2-7; 11 bases are a match to TRBD1. This CDR3 is built from 14 residues. V shed 3 bases and J 9 bases; nucleotides not matched to a gene: 10. Per the germline V gene, CDR1 is GTSNPN and CDR2 is SVGIG (reference sequence). As DNA, the CDR3 is TGTGCCTGGAGCCCGGGACAGGGGGGATCGGGGCAGTACTTC. This codes for CAWSPGQGGSGQYF.

The DNA for the CDR3 is TGTGCCAGCGTTTCAGGACAGGGCGGTTATAATGGCTACACCTTC. It codes for CASVSGQGGYNGYTF. The rearrangement uses TRBV7-9 and TRBJ1-2; 8 bases match TRBD1. The length of the CDR3 is 15 residues. CDR1 SEHNR and CDR2 FQNEAQ come from the germline V gene (reference sequence). The J segment lost 6 bases and the V segment lost 8 bases, leaving 14 bases of the junction unmatched.

V usage is TRBV28 and J usage is TRBJ2-7; the D gene is possibly TRBD2 (6 bases). V lost 2 bases and J lost 5, with 16 bases in between. CDR1 MDHEN and CDR2 SYDVKM come from the germline V gene. The CDR3 runs to 15 residues. CDR3: CASSLQTSWSHEQYF. As DNA, the CDR3 is TGTGCCAGCAGTTTACAGACTAGTTGGTCTCACGAGCAGTACTTC. The full variable domain, its missing parts supplied by reference TRBV28 and TRBJ2-7, is DVKVTQSSRYLVKRTGEKVFLECVQDMDHENMFWYRQDPGLGLRLIYFSYDVKMKEKGDIPEGYSVSREKKERFSLILESASTNQTSMYLCASSLQTSWSHEQYFGPGTRLTVT.

The chain uses TRBV4-1 and TRBJ1-1; D is uncertain. V was cut by 2 bases and J by 9 bases, with 22 bases left in between. This CDR3 is built from 16 residues. Germline V gene lookup returns CDR1 MGHRA and CDR2 YSYEKL. In nucleotides, the CDR3 is TGCGCCAGCAGCCAACAAGCAAGAACAGACGTGGGAAAAGCTTTCTTT. Translated, it gives CASSQQARTDVGKAFF.

V is TRBV28 and J is TRBJ1-1; D gene unclear. CDR3 length: 12 residues. V shed 8 bases and J shed 5 bases, with 12 bases lying between them. Germline assignment: CDR1 MDHEN and CDR2 SYDVKM. As DNA, the CDR3 is TGTGCCAGCTTTAAATGGGGTACTGAAGCTTTCTTT. It codes for CASFKWGTEAFF.

The genes are TRBV5-1 and TRBJ2-1, with D perhaps matching TRBD1 or TRBD2 (5 bases each). The CDR3 runs 15 residues. V lost 4 bases and J 2 bases, leaving 13 bases between the germline ends. Germline V CDR1 and CDR2: SGHRS, YFSETQ. CDR3 loop: CASSTWDPTYNEQFF. CDR3 DNA sequence: TGCGCCAGCAGCACTTGGGACCCGACCTACAATGAGCAGTTCTTC.

The chain recombines TRBV5-1 with TRBJ1-6, with 8 bases fitting TRBD1. V lost 4 bases to trimming and J lost 9 bases; unmatched junction nucleotides: 6. This CDR3 has 14 residues. The germline CDR1 and CDR2 sequences are SGHRS and YFSETQ. CDR3 bases: TGCGCCAGCAGCCAAGGACAGGGCTTTTCACCCCTCCACTTT. It codes for CASSQGQGFSPLHF.

The chain employs TRBV11-2 and TRBJ2-2; D is ambiguous. This CDR3 is 13 amino acids long. V was trimmed by 5 bases and J by 7 bases, leaving 11 bases between them. Germline V gene sequence: CDR1 SGHAT, CDR2 FQNNGV. The CDR3 region is CASSPLLGGELFF. The CDR3, as DNA: TGTGCCAGCAGCCCCCTTCTGGGCGGGGAGCTGTTTTTT.

This sequence joins TRBV29-1 and TRBJ2-3; D call uncertain. V lost 0 bases and J lost 5, with 6 bases in between. Germline V CDR1 and CDR2: SQVTM, ANQGSEA. The CDR3 length is 12 residues. For the CDR3, the DNA is TGCAGCGTTGAAGATCTTCAAGATACGCAGTATTTT. Translated: CSVEDLQDTQYF.

This chain uses TRBV9 with TRBJ1-4, with D possibly being TRBD1 (5 bases). This CDR3 contains 16 residues. Germline-derived CDR1 and CDR2 are SGDLS and YYNGEE. Trimming left V 0 bases short and J 3 bases short, with 12 bases between. The CDR3 nucleotides read TGTGCCAGCAGCGTAGCCGGGAGGGGATCTAATGAAAAACTGTTTTTT. Its translation: CASSVAGRGSNEKLFF.

This sequence joins TRBV29-1 and TRBJ2-2; 9 positions agree with TRBD1. CDR1 is SQVTM and CDR2 is ANQGSEA in the germline V gene. This CDR3 has 14 residues. Trimming took 6 bases from V and 2 from J; bases not matched to a gene: 4. The CDR3 spells CSVGTGGNTGELFF. CDR3 nucleotide sequence: TGCAGCGTGGGAACAGGGGGCAACACCGGGGAGCTGTTTTTT.

The genes are TRBV5-4 and TRBJ1-1; D gene unclear. The CDR3 extends over 14 amino acids. V was trimmed by 5 bases and J by 4 bases, leaving 15 bases between them. CDR1 SGHNT and CDR2 YYREEE come from the germline V gene (reference sequence). This CDR3 reads CASRKDLEGTEAFF. Here the CDR3 DNA reads TGTGCCAGCAGAAAAGACCTAGAGGGCACTGAAGCTTTCTTT.

V and J are TRBV2 and TRBJ2-7; the match to TRBD2 covers 11 bases. The CDR3 is 15 residues long. Germline V CDR1 and CDR2: SNHLY, FYNNEI. After removal of 0 bases from V and 6 bases from J, the junction contained 4 bases not matched to a gene. The CDR3 protein is CASSEALAGVLEQYF. In nucleotides, the CDR3 is TGTGCCAGCAGTGAAGCACTAGCGGGAGTCCTCGAGCAGTACTTC.

The chain couples TRBV7-9 to TRBJ2-1; a possible D gene is TRBD1 (6 bases). The V gene lost 2 bases and the J gene lost 9 bases, with 14 bases spanning the gap. Per the germline V gene, CDR1 is SEHNR and CDR2 is FQNEAQ (reference sequence). This CDR3 spans 14 amino acids. The CDR3 sequence is CASSLTGSIGEQFF. CDR3 coding DNA: TGTGCCAGCAGCTTAACAGGGTCGATTGGTGAGCAGTTCTTC.

The chain joins TRBV10-1 to TRBJ2-1; D is ambiguous. The germline V gene encodes CDR1 WNHNN and CDR2 SYGVQD (reference sequence). The V and J ends lost 0 bases and 5 bases respectively, with 5 bases between them. This CDR3 has 13 residues. The chain's CDR3 is CASSESPDNEQFF. The CDR3, as DNA: TGCGCCAGCAGTGAGTCTCCGGACAATGAGCAGTTCTTC.

The rearrangement links TRBV19 to TRBJ2-7; D is possibly TRBD2 (5 bases). The V gene lost 7 bases and the J gene lost 6 bases, with 22 bases spanning the gap. The CDR3 has 15 residues. CDR1 and CDR2 from the germline V gene are LNHDA and SQIVND (reference sequence). DNA of the CDR3: TGTGCCAGTACCCAGTCGGCTAGCCGCGTGCGCGAGCAGTACTTC. Translation: CASTQSASRVREQYF.

The J gene is TRBJ1-2, the V gene TRBV11-2; maybe TRBD1 (5 bases). The V gene's germline CDR1 is SGHAT and CDR2 FQNNGV. The CDR3 runs to 13 residues. The V and J ends lost 5 bases and 2 bases respectively, with 9 bases between them. CDR3 nucleotides: TGTGCCAGCAGCCCAGGGAAAAACTATGGCTACACCTTC. Translation: CASSPGKNYGYTF.